These T cell receptor beta chains were read from a single sample in a study of identical twins. From the 5' RACE reads, TCRdb called clonotypes with MiXCR, one entry per CDR3 protein. The table includes a few hundred thousand distinct CDR3 sequences, roughly 9% detected once. The sample consisted of naive T cells sorted from blood. Source of these receptors: a woman between 50 and 59 years old in good health. Both conserved end residues are trimmed from each CDR3.

length,V,J,CDR3
9,TRBV29-1,TRBJ1-4,SVESPGTVF
11,TRBV4-1,TRBJ2-1,ASSQRGVGEQF
14,TRBV6-5,TRBJ2-7,ASSPDTAHSFYEQY
11,TRBV24-1,TRBJ2-2,ATTDREAGELF
13,TRBV5-1,TRBJ2-3,ASSLRGVGTDTQY
14,TRBV5-1,TRBJ2-3,ASSIGLAGAADTQY
15,TRBV4-1,TRBJ2-4,ASSQVLAGAAKNIQY
14,TRBV15,TRBJ2-3,ATSRDLGSSTDTQY
14,TRBV6-5,TRBJ2-2,ASRRRLASNTGELF
14,TRBV10-1,TRBJ2-7,ASSLGRLADSYEQY
11,TRBV7-6,TRBJ1-1,ASSLAQTGSAF
13,TRBV29-1,TRBJ2-4,SASIPQGMGFIQY
11,TRBV12-3/TRBV12-4,TRBJ1-1,ASSRTGYTEAF
16,TRBV24-1,TRBJ2-2,ATSDFGTGGAGTGELF
14,TRBV12-3/TRBV12-4,TRBJ2-1,ASSRGQGEFYNEQF
13,TRBV7-2,TRBJ1-3,ASSLAGYSGNTIY
12,TRBV10-3,TRBJ1-5,AIRSDPDHQPQH
11,TRBV9,TRBJ2-5,ASSVAGRETQY
13,TRBV5-1,TRBJ2-5,ASSLYSGNGETQY
13,TRBV6-5,TRBJ1-1,ASSLQGQGVTEAF
15,TRBV11-3,TRBJ2-1,ASSSNRVGGSYNEQF
11,TRBV11-2,TRBJ2-5,ASTGSLQETQY